This T cell receptor (beta chain) was recorded in a study of T cells in tuberculosis. General observations from the study: Active tuberculosis TCR-alpha repertoires lay closer to GMM-specific TCRs than IGRA-negative controls, suggesting clonal expansion.

The protocol was immunoSEQ multiplex PCR, while the TCRdb copy is restricted to in-frame clones and leaves out a portion. The table records roughly 34,000 clones, approximately 94% of them present only once. The sample's time point: new active TB diagnosis, blood taken before or within 7 days of starting treatment. V shed 5 bases, J shed 0 bases, and the junction held 13 bases outside the gene matches. The germline CDR1 and CDR2 sequences are MNHEY and SMNVEV (reference sequence). There are 20 residues in the CDR3. This clone was seen a handful of times. Its specificity is unknown. Sequencing used PBMCs, obtained at tuberculosis diagnosis. This TCR was recovered from an adult with tuberculosis. The J gene is TRBJ2-1, the V gene TRBV27; 13 bases align to TRBD2. Here the CDR3 reads CASSPTRLAGGLSSYNEQFF. The CDR3 region has the DNA TGTGCCAGCAGTCCAACCCGACTAGCGGGGGGTCTTAGCTCCTACAATGAGCAGTTCTTC.